Detailed here is one T cell receptor beta chain. These data are taken from a study of blood T cell repertoires in COVID-19. Study-level background: Sites across the United States, Italy and Spain contributed samples from acute and convalescent COVID-19. PBMCs, B-cell-depleted T cells, or T cells were the source of the cDNA or gDNA that made up the material.

Original data processing: It was from reference gene primer amplification that nucleated cell counts were estimated. Data came from immunoSEQ multiplex PCR; TCRdb stores just in-frame clones and leaves some out. That table is the source of V, J and clone size, and D and trimming were worked out from the DNA. Of 65,000 or so clones listed, approximately 84% are singletons. V lost 3 bases and J lost 1, with 9 bases in between. This CDR3 spans 14 amino acids. Germline loops: CDR1 MNHEY, CDR2 SVGEGT. This sequence originates from a man aged 60 to 69 with acute or convalescent COVID-19. The sequenced sample was peripheral blood. This chain uses TRBV6-2 or TRBV6-3 with TRBJ2-5; a weak D match, TRBD2 (5 bases). This chain's CDR3 is CASSYPDFQETQYF. CDR3 in DNA: TGTGCCAGCAGTTATCCGGACTTCCAAGAGACCCAGTACTTC.